This is a list of T cell receptor beta chains from one sample in a study of T cell repertoires in ileal Crohn's disease. TCRdb's table, derived via immunoSEQ multiplex PCR, lists solely in-frame clones and lacks some. The table lists 15,000 or so clones, approximately 87% of them singletons. The material sequenced was ileal tissue. The source of these receptors is an adult with Crohn's disease. The CDR3 runs from the conserved cysteine through the conserved F or W. Each record gives: V gene, clone size, J gene, D gene, CDR3 protein, CDR3 DNA. The D gene is left open where the match is weak. Size is omitted from some rows. Given values are once, few, many or a class for expanded clones.

v_gene: TRBV21-1; abundance: NA; j_gene: TRBJ1-6; d_gene: NA; CDR3aa: CASSDQGTSYNSPLHF; CDR3nt: TGTGCCAGCAGTGACCAGGGGACCTCCTATAATTCACCCCTCCACTTT
v_gene: TRBV7-2; abundance: NA; j_gene: TRBJ1-6; d_gene: NA; CDR3aa: CASSFGSRVNSPLHF; CDR3nt: TGTGCCAGCAGCTTTGGCTCCAGGGTTAATTCACCCCTCCACTTT
v_gene: TRBV4-1; abundance: once; j_gene: TRBJ2-2; d_gene: NA; CDR3aa: CASSQVQLTGSGELFF; CDR3nt: TGCGCCAGCAGCCAAGTTCAACTAACAGGCTCCGGGGAGCTGTTTTTT
v_gene: TRBV27; abundance: NA; j_gene: TRBJ1-3; d_gene: TRBD1; CDR3aa: CASSPPPGTGNGNTIYF; CDR3nt: TGTGCCAGCAGTCCACCGCCCGGGACAGGGAACGGAAACACCATATATTTT
v_gene: TRBV4-1; abundance: few; j_gene: TRBJ1-1; d_gene: NA; CDR3aa: CASSQVQARNAFF; CDR3nt: TGCGCCAGCAGCCAAGTACAGGCCCGCAATGCTTTCTTT
v_gene: TRBV30; abundance: NA; j_gene: TRBJ2-2; d_gene: TRBD1; CDR3aa: CAWSRTGNVPGELFF; CDR3nt: TGTGCCTGGAGTCGGACAGGGAATGTTCCCGGGGAGCTGTTTTTT
v_gene: TRBV5-1; abundance: NA; j_gene: TRBJ2-7; d_gene: TRBD1; CDR3aa: CASSTLDRGEQYF; CDR3nt: TGCGCCAGCAGCACTCTAGACAGGGGCGAGCAGTACTTC
v_gene: TRBV16; abundance: NA; j_gene: TRBJ1-2; d_gene: NA; CDR3aa: CASSHPGSPGHGVNYGYTF; CDR3nt: TGTGCCAGCAGCCATCCCGGGAGCCCCGGGCATGGGGTTAACTATGGCTACACCTTC
v_gene: TRBV6-1; abundance: NA; j_gene: TRBJ2-7; d_gene: NA; CDR3aa: CASNLAGEQYF; CDR3nt: TGTGCCAGCAACCTAGCCGGCGAGCAGTACTTC
v_gene: TRBV7-2; abundance: NA; j_gene: TRBJ1-5; d_gene: NA; CDR3aa: CASRTPNQPQHF; CDR3nt: TGTGCCAGCAGAACACCCAATCAGCCCCAGCATTTT
v_gene: TRBV7-2; abundance: NA; j_gene: TRBJ1-1; d_gene: NA; CDR3aa: CASSLGQNTEAFF; CDR3nt: TGTGCCAGCAGCTTAGGACAGAACACTGAAGCTTTCTTT
v_gene: TRBV5-1; abundance: NA; j_gene: TRBJ2-4; d_gene: NA; CDR3aa: CASSLVWEAKNIQYF; CDR3nt: TGCGCCAGCAGCTTGGTCTGGGAGGCCAAAAACATTCAGTACTTC
v_gene: TRBV7-9; abundance: NA; j_gene: TRBJ2-3; d_gene: NA; CDR3aa: CASSLGRLSTDTQYF; CDR3nt: TGTGCCAGCAGCTTAGGTCGGTTATCTACAGATACGCAGTATTTT
v_gene: TRBV6-6; abundance: NA; j_gene: TRBJ1-1; d_gene: TRBD1; CDR3aa: CASTYQQGAEAFF; CDR3nt: TGTGCCAGCACGTACCAGCAGGGGGCTGAAGCTTTCTTT
v_gene: TRBV10-3; abundance: NA; j_gene: TRBJ2-7; d_gene: TRBD1; CDR3aa: CAISDPTGVEQYF; CDR3nt: TGTGCCATCAGTGACCCGACAGGGGTCGAACAGTACTTC
v_gene: TRBV7-3; abundance: NA; j_gene: TRBJ1-5; d_gene: NA; CDR3aa: CASSFGHNQPQHF; CDR3nt: TGTGCCAGCAGCTTTGGCCACAATCAGCCCCAGCATTTT
v_gene: TRBV10-3; abundance: NA; j_gene: TRBJ2-3; d_gene: TRBD2; CDR3aa: CAISVRLAGSTDTQYF; CDR3nt: TGTGCCATCAGTGTTAGACTAGCGGGGTCCACAGATACGCAGTATTTT
v_gene: TRBV10-3; abundance: NA; j_gene: TRBJ1-2; d_gene: NA; CDR3aa: CAISRDTNYGYTF; CDR3nt: TGTGCCATCTCCCGCGACACCAACTATGGCTACACCTTC
v_gene: TRBV5-1; abundance: NA; j_gene: TRBJ1-1; d_gene: TRBD1; CDR3aa: CASSLAGGAAFF; CDR3nt: TGCGCCAGCAGCTTGGCAGGGGGCGCAGCTTTCTTT
v_gene: TRBV30; abundance: NA; j_gene: TRBJ1-6; d_gene: NA; CDR3aa: CAWETSGSGSPLHF; CDR3nt: TGTGCCTGGGAAACATCAGGCTCTGGATCGCCCCTCCACTTT
v_gene: TRBV14; abundance: NA; j_gene: TRBJ1-5; d_gene: NA; CDR3aa: CASSQARNQPQHF; CDR3nt: TGTGCCAGCAGCCAAGCCAGAAATCAGCCCCAGCATTTT
v_gene: TRBV2; abundance: NA; j_gene: TRBJ1-4; d_gene: TRBD1; CDR3aa: CASNEDRVLINEKLFF; CDR3nt: TGTGCCAGCAATGAGGACAGGGTTTTGATTAATGAAAAACTGTTTTTT